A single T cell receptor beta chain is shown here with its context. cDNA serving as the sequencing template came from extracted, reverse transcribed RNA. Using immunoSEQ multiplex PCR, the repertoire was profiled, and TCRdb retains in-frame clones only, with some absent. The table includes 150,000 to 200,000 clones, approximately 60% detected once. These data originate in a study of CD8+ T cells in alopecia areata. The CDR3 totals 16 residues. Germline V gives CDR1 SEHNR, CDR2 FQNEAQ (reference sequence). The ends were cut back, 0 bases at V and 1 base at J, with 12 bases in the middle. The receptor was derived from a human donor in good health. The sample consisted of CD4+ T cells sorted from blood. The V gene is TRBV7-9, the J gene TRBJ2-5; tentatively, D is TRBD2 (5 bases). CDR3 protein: CASSLAMSAGQETQYF. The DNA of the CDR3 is TGTGCCAGCAGCTTAGCCATGTCGGCGGGCCAAGAGACCCAGTACTTC.